A selection of T cell receptor beta chains follows, all from one sample in a study of CD8+CD57+ T cells in acquired aplastic anemia. TCRdb reprocessed the reads via MiXCR and lists one record per CDR3 protein. The data contain 150,000 to 200,000 distinct CDR3 sequences, approximately 60% of them singletons. Material: sorted CD4+, CD8+, or CD8+CD57+ T cells (not recorded which) from PBMCs. All receptors come from a human donor in good health. Both conserved end residues are part of each CDR3. The D gene is left open where the match is weak. Not all rows give a size; the values are once, few, many and, for expanded clones, a class.

clone size | J gene | D gene | V gene | CDR3 protein | CDR3 DNA
- | TRBJ2-1 | - | TRBV5-4 | CASSLGLSSSYNEQFF | TGTGCCAGCAGCCTAGGACTCTCGAGCTCCTACAATGAGCAGTTCTTC
- | TRBJ2-3 | - | TRBV9 | CASSVDGGSTDTQYF | TGTGCCAGCAGCGTAGATGGGGGGAGCACAGATACGCAGTATTTT
- | TRBJ2-7 | TRBD2 | TRBV6-2/TRBV6-3 | CASSSLAGESYEQYF | TGTGCCAGCAGTTCGTTAGCGGGTGAATCCTACGAGCAGTACTTC
- | TRBJ2-3 | - | TRBV24-1 | CATSGDGSTDTQYF | TGTGCCACCAGTGGAGACGGATCCACAGATACGCAGTATTTT
- | TRBJ2-3 | - | TRBV7-3 | CASSFRDSTDTQYF | TGTGCCAGCAGCTTCCGGGACAGCACAGATACGCAGTATTTT
- | TRBJ2-7 | - | TRBV9 | CASSQLGPSYEQYF | TGTGCCAGCTCCCAATTGGGGCCCTCCTACGAGCAGTACTTC
- | TRBJ2-1 | - | TRBV20-1 | CSARVSSQDEQFF | TGCAGTGCTAGAGTAAGTAGCCAGGATGAGCAGTTCTTC
few | TRBJ1-2 | - | TRBV20-1 | CSASDPGQRGYTF | TGCAGTGCCTCCGACCCGGGACAACGGGGCTACACCTTC
- | TRBJ2-5 | TRBD1 | TRBV10-3 | CAISERRTGTQETQYF | TGTGCCATCAGTGAGAGGAGGACAGGGACCCAAGAGACCCAGTACTTC
- | TRBJ2-7 | - | TRBV27 | CASSASLGSSYEQYF | TGTGCCAGCAGTGCCTCTTTGGGGAGCTCCTACGAGCAGTACTTC
- | TRBJ2-1 | - | TRBV29-1 | CSVVGRANEQFF | TGCAGCGTTGTTGGCAGGGCCAATGAGCAGTTCTTC
- | TRBJ2-7 | - | TRBV7-9 | CASSGYGPKEYF | TGTGCCAGCAGTGGGTACGGCCCGAAAGAATACTTC
- | TRBJ2-1 | - | TRBV7-9 | CASSLALPSESSSYNKQFF | TGTGCCAGCAGCTTAGCGCTGCCCAGTGAGTCGAGCTCCTACAATAAGCAGTTCTTC
- | TRBJ2-3 | TRBD1 | TRBV24-1 | CATSDETGTGGHKSTDTQYF | TGTGCCACCAGTGACGAAACCGGGACAGGGGGCCACAAAAGCACAGATACGCAGTATTTT
- | TRBJ2-5 | - | TRBV24-1 | CATCCTGAQETQYF | TGTGCCACCTGTTGCACAGGAGCTCAAGAGACCCAGTACTTC
- | TRBJ2-5 | - | TRBV2 | CASQGQRETQYF | TGCGCCAGCCAAGGACAGAGGGAGACCCAGTACTTC
- | TRBJ2-7 | - | TRBV6-5 | CASRGGRHEQYF | TGTGCCAGCCGCGGGGGCAGGCACGAGCAGTACTTC
- | TRBJ2-7 | - | TRBV20-1 | CSARMTGTRYEQYF | TGCAGTGCCCGGATGACCGGGACAAGATACGAGCAGTACTTC
- | TRBJ2-7 | - | TRBV19 | CASSIRGGGPYEQYF | TGTGCCAGTAGTATAAGGGGAGGGGGACCCTACGAGCAGTACTTC
- | TRBJ2-7 | TRBD2 | TRBV7-9 | CASRGGLVAEQYF | TGTGCCAGCCGGGGGGGACTAGTCGCCGAGCAGTACTTC
- | TRBJ2-7 | - | TRBV20-1 | CSASSLDLTYEQYF | TGCAGTGCCAGCAGCCTTGACTTAACCTACGAGCAGTACTTC
- | TRBJ2-2 | - | TRBV2 | CVKQGNTGELFF | TGCGTCAAACAGGGGAACACCGGGGAGCTGTTTTTT
many | TRBJ2-2 | TRBD2 | TRBV9 | CASSSSGGAGELFF | TGTGCCAGCAGCTCCTCTGGGGGGGCCGGGGAGCTGTTTTTT
once | TRBJ2-3 | - | TRBV5-1 | CASSLAAAPTQYF | TGCGCCAGCAGCTTGGCCGCGGCTCCCACACAGTATTTT
- | TRBJ2-1 | TRBD2 | TRBV7-9 | CASSPRTSGKNEQFF | TGTGCCAGCAGCCCCCGGACTAGCGGGAAGAATGAGCAGTTCTTC
- | TRBJ2-1 | - | TRBV11-2 | CASSSPDRYEQFF | TGTGCCAGCAGCTCACCGGACCGCTACGAGCAGTTCTTC
- | TRBJ1-1 | - | TRBV20-1 | CSASRNTEAFF | TGCAGTGCTAGCAGGAACACTGAAGCTTTCTTT
once | TRBJ2-3 | - | TRBV12-3/TRBV12-4 | CASSLVNQGTDTQYF | TGTGCCAGCAGTTTGGTCAACCAAGGCACAGATACGCAGTATTTT
- | TRBJ2-7 | - | TRBV14 | CASSQEGYLYEQYF | TGTGCCAGCAGCCAAGAGGGATACTTATACGAGCAGTACTTC
- | TRBJ1-1 | - | TRBV4-2 | CASSQGRERTEAFF | TGTGCCAGCAGCCAAGGCAGGGAGCGAACTGAAGCTTTCTTT
once | TRBJ2-1 | - | TRBV10-2 | CASSESTFRSASYNEQFF | TGCGCCAGCAGTGAGTCGACTTTTAGGAGCGCCTCCTACAATGAGCAGTTCTTC
- | TRBJ1-2 | - | TRBV7-2 | CASSPVPSIYGYTF | TGTGCCAGCAGCCCAGTGCCCTCAATTTATGGCTACACCTTC
- | TRBJ1-2 | - | TRBV30 | CAWSALRGNYGYTF | TGTGCCTGGAGTGCCCTCAGGGGAAACTATGGCTACACCTTC
- | TRBJ1-5 | - | TRBV19 | CASSPGQSNQPQHF | TGTGCCAGTAGTCCCGGACAGAGCAATCAGCCCCAGCATTTT
- | TRBJ1-3 | TRBD1 | TRBV2 | CAIYTGGSGNTIYF | TGTGCCATTTACACAGGGGGCTCTGGAAACACCATATATTTT
- | TRBJ2-3 | TRBD2 | TRBV5-1 | CASSLGERGTDTQYF | TGCGCCAGCAGCTTGGGTGAGCGGGGAACAGATACGCAGTATTTT
many | TRBJ2-2 | - | TRBV6-1 | CASSRWDAGELFF | TGTGCCAGCAGCCGCTGGGACGCCGGGGAGCTGTTTTTT
- | TRBJ2-1 | TRBD1 | TRBV7-8 | CASSSWTGANNEQFF | TGTGCCAGCAGCTCCTGGACAGGGGCGAACAATGAGCAGTTCTTC
few | TRBJ1-2 | - | TRBV10-3 | CAITLDKSYGYTF | TGTGCCATCACTTTGGACAAGTCCTATGGCTACACCTTC
- | TRBJ1-6 | - | TRBV19 | CASSRQFNSPLHF | TGTGCCAGTAGTAGGCAATTCAATTCACCCCTCCACTTT
many | TRBJ2-1 | TRBD2 | TRBV7-6 | CASSLPIRGGGRTYEQFF | TGTGCCAGCAGCTTACCGATCCGCGGTGGCGGGAGAACTTATGAGCAGTTCTTC
once | TRBJ1-3 | - | TRBV9 | CASSPTIGNTIYF | TGTGCCAGCAGCCCCACGATAGGAAACACCATATATTTT
- | TRBJ2-5 | TRBD2 | TRBV20-1 | CSARGTSGRAGDQYF | TGCAGTGCTAGAGGGACTAGCGGGAGAGCGGGGGACCAGTACTTC
many | TRBJ2-1 | - | TRBV5-8 | CASSPSSREQFF | TGTGCCAGCAGCCCTTCTAGCCGCGAGCAGTTCTTC
- | TRBJ1-1 | - | TRBV7-9 | CASSLGPGTTEAFF | TGTGCCAGCAGCTTAGGGCCGGGAACCACTGAAGCTTTCTTT
- | TRBJ1-6 | TRBD1 | TRBV7-3 | CASSPTMTGVDLHF | TGTGCCAGCAGTCCAACAATGACAGGGGTAGACCTCCACTTT